This entry lists 21 T cell receptor beta chains sequenced from one sample in a study of T cell repertoires in cytomegalovirus infection. TCRdb re-analysed the reads in MiXCR, keeping a single row per CDR3 protein. This table holds 180,000 or so distinct CDR3 sequences, roughly a sixth found once. The specimen was CD8+ T cells from PBMCs. The receptors stem from a human donor in good health (CMV status not recorded). Some clones in this sample may be carry-over from other donors' samples.

Many counts were recorded for this clonotype. The chain joins TRBV7-2 to TRBJ1-1; D remains ambiguous. V dropped 7 bases and J dropped 7 bases, with 10 bases sitting between them. This CDR3 region has 11 residues. Germline values: CDR1 SGHTA, CDR2 FQGNSA. The CDR3 region is CASIWRDEAFF. As DNA, the CDR3 is TGTGCCAGCATCTGGAGAGATGAAGCTTTCTTT.

This clonotype was observed a few times. The chain uses TRBV5-5 and TRBJ1-5; tentatively, D is TRBD1 (5 bases). The CDR3 totals 15 residues. V shed 5 bases and J shed 1 base, with 13 bases lying between them. Looked up from germline, CDR1 is SGHKS and CDR2 is YYEKEE (reference sequence). Here the CDR3 reads CASRLREGSNQPQHF. As DNA, the CDR3 is TGTGCCAGCAGACTCAGGGAGGGGAGCAATCAGCCCCAGCATTTT.

The J gene is TRBJ2-5, the V gene TRBV10-3; 9 bases align to TRBD1. The junction had 10 bases not matched to a gene; V was cut back by 6 bases and J by 5 bases. Germline CDR1 ENHRY, CDR2 SYGVKD. This CDR3 has 15 residues. In DNA form, the CDR3 reads TGTGCCATCAGCCCACGGACAGGGGCGGTCGAGACCCAGTACTTC. It is translated as CAISPRTGAVETQYF.

For the CDR3, the DNA is TGTGCCAGCACCCACTCCCGGGGGGGACCAGATACGCAGTATTTT. Amino acids: CASTHSRGGPDTQYF. The gene calls are TRBV6-6 and TRBJ2-3, with 8 bases lining up with TRBD2. CDR1 and CDR2 from the germline V gene are MNHNY and SVGAGI (reference sequence). With V trimmed by 7 bases and J by 4 bases, 10 bases remained unmatched. The CDR3 contains 15 residues.

The chain uses TRBV5-1 and TRBJ1-2; D unresolved. The V and J ends lost 2 bases and 4 bases respectively, with 15 bases between them. Germline V gene data show CDR1 as SGHRS and CDR2 as YFSETQ. There are 15 residues in the CDR3. The CDR3 sequence is CASSFDAPLTYGYTF. CDR3 DNA: TGCGCCAGCAGCTTTGACGCCCCACTCACCTATGGCTACACCTTC.

Here the CDR3 DNA reads TGTGCCAGCAGTTACTCGGCGCGGGGAAACTATGGCTACACCTTC. This translates into CASSYSARGNYGYTF. The chain couples TRBV6-2 or TRBV6-3 to TRBJ1-2; unclear D gene. CDR3 length: 15 amino acids. Deletions cut 0 bases from V and 2 bases from J, with 10 bases between. Germline CDR1 reads MNHEY; CDR2 reads SVGEGT.

The chain employs TRBV20-1 and TRBJ2-1, with D hard to call. Trimming removed 0 bases from V and 0 bases from J, with 12 bases in between. Germline V gene lookup returns CDR1 DFQATT and CDR2 SNEGSKA (reference sequence). This CDR3 comprises 16 residues. The CDR3 here is CSARDKGYSSYNEQFF. As DNA, the CDR3 is TGCAGTGCTAGAGATAAGGGCTATAGCTCCTACAATGAGCAGTTCTTC.

For the CDR3, the DNA is TGTGCCACCAGCAGAGCACAGGGCATTTTGAACACAGATACGCAGTATTTT. This gives the protein CATSRAQGILNTDTQYF. V and J are TRBV15 and TRBJ2-3; perhaps TRBD1 as D (6 bases). Germline V gene data show CDR1 as LNHNV and CDR2 as YYDKDF (reference sequence). V lost 1 base and J 2 bases, leaving 16 bases between the germline ends. CDR3 size: 17 residues.

The CDR3 DNA reads as TGTGCCAGCAGTTTCCCTATTGCAACTAATGAAAAACTGTTTTTT. Translation gives CASSFPIATNEKLFF. The genes are TRBV28 and TRBJ1-4; the D is unclear. Per the germline V gene, CDR1 is MDHEN and CDR2 is SYDVKM. With 3 bases removed from V and 0 bases from J, the gap between germline ends came to 8 bases. This CDR3 spans 15 amino acids.

The V gene is TRBV9, the J gene TRBJ2-1; 8 bases are shared with TRBD2. The V and J ends lost 6 bases and 4 bases, in that order; junction bases with no gene match: 12. The length of the CDR3 is 16 residues. Germline V gene lookup returns CDR1 SGDLS and CDR2 YYNGEE. The CDR3 bases are TGTGCCAGCAACGGAATGGGCGGGGGGACTTACAATGAGCAGTTCTTC. Translating gives CASNGMGGGTYNEQFF.

The J gene is TRBJ2-1, the V gene TRBV29-1; no firm D call. The CDR3 has 10 residues. Germline-derived CDR1 and CDR2 are SQVTM and ANQGSEA. Trimming pared 5 bases from V and 4 bases from J, leaving 3 bases between. CDR3 sequence reads: CSVPYNEQFF. CDR3 in DNA: TGCAGCGTTCCATACAATGAGCAGTTCTTC.

V is TRBV6-2 or TRBV6-3 and J is TRBJ2-7; TRBD2 agrees at 12 bases. The CDR3 has 17 amino acids. V lost 2 bases and J lost 0; bases outside the gene matches: 5. CDR1 is MNHEY, CDR2 SVGEGT, per germline. The CDR3 here is CASSYATSGGHSYEQYF. CDR3 sequence (DNA): TGTGCCAGCAGTTACGCTACTAGCGGGGGGCACTCCTACGAGCAGTACTTC.

This chain uses TRBV6-5 with TRBJ1-6; tentative D call: TRBD1 (5 bases). There are 15 residues in the CDR3. Germline V CDR1 and CDR2: MNHEY, SVGAGI. Between the trimmed V and J ends, which lost 4 bases and 8 bases, there was a span of 15 bases. The CDR3 loop reads CASSLRQRDHSPLHF. The CDR3, as DNA: TGTGCCAGCAGTTTGAGACAGCGAGATCATTCACCCCTCCACTTT.

This rearrangement joins TRBV4-2 to TRBJ1-4; 9 bases are a match to TRBD1. J gave up 0 bases and V 1 base, and 3 bases lay outside the gene matches. Germline CDR1 and CDR2: LGHNA and YNFKEQ. The CDR3 sequence is 17 residues long. The CDR3 loop is CASSQGTGVATNEKLFF. CDR3 bases: TGTGCCAGCAGCCAAGGGACAGGGGTTGCAACTAATGAAAAACTGTTTTTT.

The chain links TRBV7-2 to TRBJ1-1; 9 bases are a match to TRBD1. This CDR3 has 15 amino acids. Losses at the gene ends were 5 bases for V and 2 bases for J; bases not matched to a gene: 6. CDR1 is SGHTA and CDR2 is FQGNSA in the germline V gene. The CDR3 DNA reads as TGTGCCAGCAGCCGGAGGACAGGGGTTAACACTGAAGCTTTCTTT. Residues: CASSRRTGVNTEAFF.

The gene calls are TRBV20-1 and TRBJ1-4; D is undetermined. With 0 bases removed from V and 2 bases from J, the gap between germline ends came to 4 bases. Germline CDR1 and CDR2: DFQATT and SNEGSKA (reference sequence). The CDR3 runs to 13 residues. The CDR3 nucleotides are TGCAGTGCTAGAGATAGGACTAATGAAAAACTGTTTTTT. As protein: CSARDRTNEKLFF.

The genes are TRBV6-2 or TRBV6-3 and TRBJ2-1; 9 positions match TRBD2. V was pared by 3 bases and J by 3 bases, with 0 bases of the junction left unmatched. This CDR3 contains 14 residues. In germline, CDR1 is MNHEY, CDR2 SVGEGT. The CDR3 spells CASSYSGGYNEQFF. The CDR3, as DNA: TGTGCCAGCAGTTATAGCGGGGGCTACAATGAGCAGTTCTTC.

V and J are TRBV12-3 or TRBV12-4 and TRBJ2-5, with unresolved D. The CDR3 has 14 amino acids. V gave up 2 bases and J gave up 2 bases, with 9 bases separating them. CDR3: CASSLLAPQETQYF. CDR3 DNA sequence: TGTGCCAGCAGTTTATTGGCTCCACAAGAGACCCAGTACTTC.

This chain uses TRBV14 with TRBJ1-2, with a tentative D call TRBD1 (6 bases). This CDR3 region has 14 residues. V was shortened by 3 bases and J by 8 bases, with 16 bases between the two germline ends. Germline V gene sequence: CDR1 SGHDN, CDR2 FVKESK. The DNA of the CDR3 is TGTGCCAGCAGCCAGGACAGCAACCCTGACGGCTACACCTTC. It specifies CASSQDSNPDGYTF.

This clonotype was counted a few times. This rearrangement joins TRBV20-1 to TRBJ2-1; perhaps TRBD1 as D (5 bases). The CDR3 is 13 amino acids. With 0 bases removed from V and 8 bases from J, the gap between germline ends came to 11 bases. The V gene's germline CDR1 is DFQATT and CDR2 SNEGSKA (reference sequence). CDR3: CSAREAGSHEQFF. The DNA for the CDR3 is TGCAGTGCTAGAGAGGCAGGGTCCCATGAGCAGTTCTTC.

The chain joins TRBV7-2 to TRBJ2-3, with D unresolved. Trimming shortened V by 1 base and J by 5 bases, and 7 bases separated the two germline ends. Germline-derived CDR1 and CDR2 are SGHTA and FQGNSA. The CDR3 contains 13 residues. In DNA, the CDR3 is TGTGCCAGCAGCTTAGGAGTGGGAGATACGCAGTATTTT. Protein: CASSLGVGDTQYF.